The 21 T cell receptor beta chains in this list originate from one sample, sequenced in a study of technical replicates of blood from a few donors. This table comes from immunoSEQ multiplex PCR, and its TCRdb copy is limited to in-frame clones, with some not included. The top ten hold approximately 0.4% of the sample, which has tens of thousands of clones, around 92% seen once. Specimen: T cells isolated from PBMCs. The receptors were gathered from a human donor in good health.

The chain joins TRBV4-1 to TRBJ2-3; TRBD2 aligns across 13 bases. The junction had 11 bases not matched to a gene; V was cut back by 4 bases and J by 4 bases. This CDR3 has 18 residues. The germline V gene has CDR1 MGHRA and CDR2 YSYEKL. CDR3 DNA: TGCGCCAGCAGCCCATCCCCCCTACTAGCGGGAGGGGCAGATACGCAGTATTTT. Translating it yields CASSPSPLLAGGADTQYF.

The rearrangement uses TRBV7-9 and TRBJ2-1, with a weak D call TRBD2 (6 bases). Germline V lookup: CDR1 SEHNR, CDR2 FQNEAQ (reference sequence). V lost 3 bases to trimming and J lost 7 bases, with 13 bases between them. The CDR3 loop spans 14 amino acids. The CDR3 loop is CASSFASGGNEQFF. The DNA for the CDR3 is TGTGCCAGCAGCTTTGCATCAGGAGGGAATGAGCAGTTCTTC.

V gene TRBV27 combines with J gene TRBJ2-1, with D tentatively TRBD1 (5 bases). The CDR3 is 12 amino acids. V lost 7 bases, J lost 10 bases, and 14 bases lay in between. Germline V gives CDR1 MNHEY, CDR2 SMNVEV (reference sequence). CDR3 residues: CASTNSGFEQFF. The DNA for the CDR3 is TGTGCCAGCACGAATTCAGGGTTCGAGCAGTTCTTC.

The rearrangement links TRBV19 to TRBJ2-7; a weak D match, TRBD2 (6 bases). This CDR3 comprises 15 residues. CDR1 is LNHDA and CDR2 is SQIVND in the germline V gene (reference sequence). The V end lost 6 bases, the J end lost 3 bases, and 18 bases lay between the germline ends. The CDR3 sequence is CASSLHSRGIYEQYF. The DNA of the CDR3 is TGTGCCAGTAGCCTCCACTCCCGGGGGATCTACGAGCAGTACTTC.

CDR3 in amino acids: CASSLEGSGQDGYTF. CDR3 coding DNA: TGCGCCAGCAGCTTGGAAGGCAGCGGACAGGATGGCTACACCTTC. The chain employs TRBV5-1 and TRBJ1-2, with 7 bases fitting TRBD1. J gave up 6 bases and V 0 bases, and 8 bases lay outside the gene matches. Germline-derived CDR1 and CDR2 are SGHRS and YFSETQ. The CDR3 totals 15 residues.

The genes are TRBV18 and TRBJ2-1; D call uncertain. With 4 bases removed from V and 6 bases from J, the gap between germline ends came to 13 bases. The germline CDR1 and CDR2 sequences are KGHSH and LQKENI. The CDR3 has 14 residues. The CDR3 loop is CASSLLLTGNEQFF. CDR3 sequence (DNA): TGTGCCAGCTCACTACTTTTGACGGGCAATGAGCAGTTCTTC.

V usage is TRBV4-3 and J usage is TRBJ2-7, with D possibly matching TRBD1 (6 bases). The length of the CDR3 is 15 residues. Germline V gene sequence: CDR1 LGHNA, CDR2 YSLEER. V shed 0 bases and J shed 3 bases, with 12 bases lying between them. The CDR3 reads CASSQDQGLHYEQYF. CDR3 coding DNA: TGCGCCAGCAGCCAAGACCAGGGGCTACACTACGAGCAGTACTTC.

The chain combines TRBV7-8 with TRBJ2-6; 7 positions agree with TRBD1. The CDR3 runs to 17 residues. The germline CDR1 and CDR2 sequences are SGHVS and FQNEAQ. The junction had 7 bases not matched to a gene; V was cut back by 5 bases and J by 0 bases. The CDR3 bases are TGTGCCAGCAGCGGGTTACAGGGGCTCTCTGGGGCCAACGTCCTGACTTTC. Its protein is CASSGLQGLSGANVLTF.

The V and J genes are TRBV6-5 and TRBJ2-7; D remains ambiguous. In germline, CDR1 is MNHEY, CDR2 SVGAGI. The CDR3 consists of 14 residues. Trimming shortened V by 0 bases and J by 0 bases, and 6 bases separated the two germline ends. The CDR3 is CASSYSSSSYEQYF. The CDR3 nucleotides are TGTGCCAGCAGTTACTCGAGTAGCTCCTACGAGCAGTACTTC.

The gene calls are TRBV28 and TRBJ2-7, with 7 bases fitting TRBD1. Germline-derived CDR1 and CDR2 are MDHEN and SYDVKM. The CDR3 totals 15 residues. J gave up 0 bases and V 1 base, and 3 bases lay outside the gene matches. CDR3 protein: CASSLFGTVSYEQYF. In nucleotides, the CDR3 is TGTGCCAGCAGTTTATTCGGGACAGTCTCCTACGAGCAGTACTTC.

The CDR3 DNA reads TGCGCCAGCAGCTTGGCACGGGAGACCCAGTACTTC. Translation gives CASSLARETQYF. The V and J genes are TRBV5-1 and TRBJ2-5, with D uncertain. The length of the CDR3 is 12 residues. V was cut by 0 bases and J by 5 bases, with 5 bases left in between. Germline loops: CDR1 SGHRS, CDR2 YFSETQ.

About this clone itself: The junction departs from germline at one end; a sequencing error may be responsible. This rearrangement joins TRBV28 to TRBJ2-7, with 8 bases lining up with TRBD1. CDR3 length equals 13 residues. CDR1 is MDHEN, CDR2 SYDVKM, per germline. The CDR3 reads CASSLGQVARMNF. DNA for the CDR3: TGTGCCAGCAGTTTGGGACAGGTTGCCCGCATGAACTTC.

The rearrangement uses TRBV5-8 and TRBJ2-1; D possibly corresponds to TRBD2 (6 bases). This CDR3 is built from 16 residues. V lost 0 bases, J lost 6 bases, and 16 bases lay in between. Germline-derived CDR1 and CDR2 are SGHTS and YDEGEE. CDR3 protein: CASSLVSGRGGNEQFF. The CDR3 DNA is TGTGCCAGCAGCTTGGTCTCCGGGAGAGGTGGCAATGAGCAGTTCTTC. The entire variable domain, with the rest obtained from reference TRBV5-8 and TRBJ2-1, is as follows: EAGVTQSPTHLIKTRGQQATLRCSPISGHTSVYWYQQALGLGLQFLLWYDEGEERNRGNFPPRFSGRQFPNYSSELNVNALELEDSALYLCASSLVSGRGGNEQFFGPGTRLTVL.

The gene calls are TRBV5-1 and TRBJ1-3, with D possibly TRBD1 on 6 matching bases. The CDR3 has 14 amino acids. The V gene's germline CDR1 is SGHRS and CDR2 YFSETQ. V dropped 3 bases and J dropped 7 bases, with 14 bases sitting between them. CDR3 sequence reads: CASSWDNRVNTIYF. In DNA, the CDR3 is TGCGCCAGCAGCTGGGACAATCGAGTGAACACCATATATTTT. The whole variable domain, remainder taken from reference TRBV5-1 and TRBJ1-3, is KAGVTQTPRYLIKTRGQQVTLSCSPISGHRSVSWYQQTPGQGLQFLFEYFSETQRNKGNFPGRFSGRQFSNSRSEMNVSTLELGDSALYLCASSWDNRVNTIYFGEGSWLTVV.

V is TRBV30 and J is TRBJ2-7, with 9 bases that match TRBD2. From germline, CDR1 is GTSNPN and CDR2 SVGIG (reference sequence). The V gene end was trimmed by 3 bases and the J gene end by 3 bases; junction bases not matched to a gene: 6. The CDR3 has 14 residues. DNA for the CDR3: TGTGCCTGGAGGCCAGCGGGAGGTTTCTACGAGCAGTACTTC. Its protein product is CAWRPAGGFYEQYF.

The genes are TRBV7-6 and TRBJ2-7; 10 nucleotides match TRBD2. Trimming took 4 bases from V and 5 from J; bases not matched to a gene: 5. Germline V gives CDR1 SGHVS, CDR2 FNYEAQ. The CDR3 sequence is 14 residues long. Here the CDR3 reads CASSSSSGSNEQYF. CDR3 nucleotides: TGTGCCAGCAGCTCTTCTAGCGGGAGTAACGAGCAGTACTTC.

This sequence joins TRBV6-5 and TRBJ1-4; D gene unclear. Trimming shortened V by 2 bases and J by 8 bases, and 12 bases separated the two germline ends. Germline V gene data show CDR1 as MNHEY and CDR2 as SVGAGI. The CDR3 contains 14 residues. CDR3 sequence reads: CASSYKQREEKLFF. The CDR3 nucleotides read TGTGCCAGCAGTTACAAGCAAAGAGAAGAAAAACTGTTTTTT.

V gene TRBV11-1 combines with J gene TRBJ2-1; 7 bases are shared with TRBD2. Germline trimming cut 9 bases from V and 4 bases from J; bases unmatched to any gene: 3. The CDR3 is 12 amino acids. Germline CDR1 reads SGHAT; CDR2 reads FQDESV (reference sequence). DNA for the CDR3: TGTGCCAGTCAAGCGGGGTACAATGAGCAGTTCTTC. Translation: CASQAGYNEQFF.

This chain joins TRBV2 and TRBJ1-1; D is unresolved. The germline V gene encodes CDR1 SNHLY and CDR2 FYNNEI. The CDR3 has 11 residues. The V gene lost 5 bases and the J gene lost 2 bases, with 3 bases spanning the gap. DNA of the CDR3: TGTGCCAGCAGTCTTAACACTGAAGCTTTCTTT. Its protein is CASSLNTEAFF.

A few counts support this clone. The chain joins TRBV6-6 to TRBJ1-5; possibly TRBD1 for D (6 bases). The CDR3 totals 13 residues. CDR1 MNHNY and CDR2 SVGAGI come from the germline V gene (reference sequence). Trimming removed 4 bases from V and 4 bases from J, with 8 bases in between. This chain's CDR3 is CASSWDTNQPQHF. As DNA, the CDR3 is TGTGCCAGCAGTTGGGACACAAATCAGCCCCAGCATTTT.

The genes are TRBV19 and TRBJ1-2; 7 bases align to TRBD1. From germline, CDR1 is LNHDA and CDR2 SQIVND (reference sequence). The CDR3 consists of 19 residues. With 1 base clipped from V and 1 base from J, the junction kept 15 bases outside the gene matches. In DNA form, the CDR3 reads TGTGCCAGTAGTATAGGAACTGGGGTAGGGACAGCCATTAACTATGGCTACACCTTC. Translating gives CASSIGTGVGTAINYGYTF.